The 2 T cell receptor beta chains below all came from one sample that was sequenced in a study of T-cell memory formation after mild COVID-19. Each CDR3 protein is one row after TCRdb ran MiXCR on the 5' RACE reads. The table lists 350,000 to 400,000 distinct CDR3 sequences, under 15% of them singletons. The sequencing sample was made of PBMCs or a T cell subset sorted from them (not recorded which). The receptors shown here come from a man in his late teens or twenties who had mild COVID-19 (a few samples of this study predate the infection). Cell type and time point are not known.

This clonotype was picked up a small number of times. The V call is TRBV9, the J call TRBJ2-3; TRBD2 is a possible D gene (5 bases). Germline assignment: CDR1 SGDLS and CDR2 YYNGEE. The CDR3 totals 15 residues. Trimming pared 4 bases from V and 0 bases from J, leaving 12 bases between. Here the CDR3 DNA reads TGTGCCAGCAGCCTCAGCGCGGGCAGCACAGATACGCAGTATTTT. This sequence encodes CASSLSAGSTDTQYF.

This clonotype has a count of ten or more. The chain links TRBV4-3 to TRBJ2-2; D gene uncertain. Germline V gene sequence: CDR1 LGHNA, CDR2 YSLEER. V was trimmed by 0 bases and J by 4 bases, leaving 9 bases between them. The CDR3 length is 15 residues. This CDR3 is CASSQERTLTGELFF. Here the CDR3 DNA reads TGCGCCAGCAGCCAAGAACGCACTCTCACCGGGGAGCTGTTTTTT.